The 12 T cell receptor beta chains in this list originate from one sample, sequenced in a study of metastatic and nonmetastatic thyroid tumors. TCRdb redid the clone calls on the PCR reads using MiXCR. The sample lists tens of thousands of clones; around 26% were seen once. Until they underwent thyroid surgery, no patient had received any treatment. The sequencing sample was made of blood. The receptors derive from a female donor with papillary thyroid cancer or a benign thyroid nodule (not recorded which). Some clones in this sample may be carry-over from other donors' samples.

This clone was seen many times. The rearrangement uses TRBV20-1 and TRBJ1-2; D unresolved. Between the trimmed V and J ends, which lost 0 bases and 8 bases, there was a span of 19 bases. The germline V gene has CDR1 DFQATT and CDR2 SNEGSKA (reference sequence). This CDR3 comprises 15 residues. The CDR3 here is CSARERVLSLAGYTF. CDR3 DNA: TGCAGTGCTAGAGAACGGGTGTTGTCCCTCGCGGGCTACACCTTC.

This chain joins TRBV18 and TRBJ2-2, with TRBD2 matching over 9 bases. CDR1 is KGHSH and CDR2 is LQKENI in the germline V gene. Trimming removed 6 bases from V and 14 bases from J; junction bases left unmatched: 22. The CDR3 runs to 17 residues. CDR3 in DNA: TGTGCCAGCTCCCCCTCGCGCGGGGGGGCCAGAACCGGGTATCTGTTTTTT. This codes for CASSPSRGGARTGYLFF.

As to this clone: One junction end does not reproduce the germline sequence, and a read error may be involved. The rearrangement uses TRBV11-2 and TRBJ2-3, with D unresolved. The CDR3 totals 15 residues. The germline V gene encodes CDR1 SGHAT and CDR2 FQNNGV. The CDR3 reads CASSLDRTHTYTLYF. In DNA form, the CDR3 reads TGTGCCAGCAGCTTAGACAGGACCCACACATATACGCTGTATTTT.

In this sample, this clone turned up many times. The chain recombines TRBV5-1 with TRBJ2-7; D call uncertain. Germline V gene data show CDR1 as SGHRS and CDR2 as YFSETQ. Trimming stripped 0 bases from V and 3 bases from J, with 16 bases between. The CDR3 runs 16 residues. The CDR3 DNA reads as TGCGCCAGCAGCTTGGATACGCAAACAACGTTCTACGAGCAGTACTTC. Amino acids: CASSLDTQTTFYEQYF.

The V gene is TRBV9, the J gene TRBJ2-1; 8 bases align to TRBD2. Trimming at V came to 4 bases and at J to 4 bases, leaving 7 bases not matched to a gene. CDR3 length: 15 amino acids. Per germline, CDR1 SGDLS and CDR2 YYNGEE. The CDR3 sequence is CASSLSGIDYNEQFF. The CDR3 DNA sequence: TGTGCCAGCAGCCTTAGCGGGATCGATTACAATGAGCAGTTCTTC.

The chain links TRBV24-1 to TRBJ2-7; the D is unclear. V lost 3 bases, J lost 3 bases, and 8 bases lay in between. Germline assignment: CDR1 KGHDR and CDR2 SFDVKD. This CDR3 has 13 residues. In DNA, the CDR3 is TGTGCCACCAGTGATGGCCTACTCTACGAGCAGTACTTC. Protein: CATSDGLLYEQYF.

The rearrangement joins TRBV18 to TRBJ1-4; no firm D call. Germline V gene sequence: CDR1 KGHSH, CDR2 LQKENI. The germline V and J ends were trimmed by 2 bases and 4 bases, with 5 bases remaining between them. The CDR3 spans 13 residues. The CDR3 coding sequence is TGTGCCAGCTCACCAGGGCGTAATGAAAAACTGTTTTTT. It translates to CASSPGRNEKLFF.

A note on this clone: At one end, the junction sequence differs from germline, possibly due to a read error. The chain employs TRBV18 and TRBJ2-5; D uncertain. This CDR3 is 12 amino acids long. The germline CDR1 and CDR2 sequences are KGHSH and LQKENI. CDR3 region: CSSSPDSETQYF. The CDR3 region has the DNA TGTTCCAGCTCACCTGACTCGGAGACCCAGTACTTC.

Within the sample, this clone is medium-sized. V usage is TRBV12-3 or TRBV12-4 and J usage is TRBJ2-7; D is undetermined. V lost 6 bases and J lost 1, with 13 bases in between. This CDR3 has 14 amino acids. CDR3 sequence reads: CASSPPGLSYEQYF. The CDR3 DNA follows: TGTGCCAGCAGCCCCCCGGGCTTATCCTACGAGCAGTACTTC.

The count of this clone is one. V usage is TRBV20-1 and J usage is TRBJ2-1; possibly TRBD1 or TRBD2 for D (5 bases each). The ends were cut back, 0 bases at V and 3 bases at J, with 12 bases in the middle. There are 15 residues in the CDR3. Germline V gives CDR1 DFQATT, CDR2 SNEGSKA (reference sequence). CDR3 sequence: CSARDPGTDYNEQFF. CDR3 in DNA: TGCAGTGCTAGAGATCCGGGGACCGACTACAATGAGCAGTTCTTC.

This clone was picked up a small number of times. This sequence joins TRBV6-5 and TRBJ2-7; 8 bases match TRBD2. V shed 4 bases, J shed 4 bases, and the junction held 6 bases outside the gene matches. Per the germline V gene, CDR1 is MNHEY and CDR2 is SVGAGI. The CDR3 has 14 residues. In DNA form, the CDR3 reads TGTGCCAGCAGTTCTCGGACTAGCTTATACGAGCAGTACTTC. This translates into CASSSRTSLYEQYF.

V usage is TRBV6-1 and J usage is TRBJ1-1, with D unclear. CDR1 is MNHNS and CDR2 is SASEGT in the germline V gene. This CDR3 spans 16 amino acids. Trimming cost V 3 bases and J 0 bases, with 14 bases left between them. The CDR3 DNA sequence: TGTGCCAGCAGTGATTCCAGTCCGACGATGAACACTGAAGCTTTCTTT. It encodes CASSDSSPTMNTEAFF.